This record covers a single T cell receptor beta chain. In the original analysis: Using reference gene primer amplification, nucleated cell counts were estimated. The assay was immunoSEQ multiplex PCR, and TCRdb's table has in-frame clones only and misses some. That table is the source of V, J and clone size, and D and trimming were worked out from the DNA. This repertoire shows about 150,000 clones, about 79% found once; its top ten account for 9.8%. This entry belongs to a study of blood T cell repertoires in COVID-19. Study-level information: Specimens from acute and convalescent COVID-19 originated in the United States, Italy and Spain. PBMCs, B-cell-depleted T cells, or T cells provided the cDNA or gDNA that made up the material.

This CDR3 is 15 amino acids long. V shed 7 bases and J shed 4 bases, with 19 bases lying between them. The germline V gene encodes CDR1 LGHNA and CDR2 YSLEER. This TCR derives from a woman aged 45-59 years with acute or convalescent COVID-19. Sequencing used peripheral blood. The V and J genes are TRBV4-3 and TRBJ1-2, with D tentatively TRBD1 (6 bases). CDR3 sequence (DNA): TGCGCCAGCAACCCCTCCCCGGGACAAGGCTATGGCTACACCTTC. It yields the protein CASNPSPGQGYGYTF.